These 11 T cell receptor beta chains came from one sample sequenced in a study of blood T cells in healthy people across ages (dated by TCRdb to the mid-2010s). Library preparation was by 5' RACE. Sequencing was performed on an Illumina HiSeq 2500. A second PCR of about 6 to 11 cycles was performed with a sample-barcoded 5' primer and a J-beta primer mix. TCRdb reran the public reads through fastp at Q25 and MiXCR, keeping productive beta chains. Rows with a matching CDR3 protein are joined into one entry that keeps the most common DNA and genes. The sample contains 750,000 to 950,000 distinct CDR3 sequences, about 48% of them found a single time. Roughly 40% of the sample is taken by the ten largest. Input material: blood. The receptors were gathered from an elderly man in good health.

The rearrangement links TRBV20-1 to TRBJ1-6; D not resolved. CDR3 length equals 13 residues. V dropped 1 base and J dropped 7 bases, with 8 bases sitting between them. Germline lookup yields CDR1 DFQATT and CDR2 SNEGSKA (reference sequence). CDR3 region: CSARVGGNSPLHF. Here the CDR3 DNA reads TGCAGTGCTAGAGTGGGAGGAAATTCACCCCTCCACTTT.

The rearrangement links TRBV12-3 or TRBV12-4 to TRBJ1-4, with D possibly matching TRBD1 (5 bases). The V end lost 2 bases, the J end lost 7 bases, and 11 bases lay between the germline ends. The CDR3 covers 14 residues. The CDR3 DNA follows: TGTGCCAGCAGTTTAACAGGTTTGGGTGAAAAACTGTTTTTT. Translated: CASSLTGLGEKLFF.

This clonotype showed up just once. The chain joins TRBV7-8 to TRBJ1-1, with D perhaps TRBD1 (5 bases). Trimming pared 0 bases from V and 3 bases from J, leaving 8 bases between. This CDR3 is built from 14 residues. The germline V gene has CDR1 SGHVS and CDR2 FQNEAQ. The CDR3 reads CASSLALGHTEAFF. The CDR3 coding sequence is TGTGCCAGCAGCTTAGCCTTGGGGCACACTGAAGCTTTCTTT.

As for this clonotype: Being one base from a much bigger clone, this may be a read error. The CDR3 region has the DNA TGTGCCAGCAGAGAAGCAGGGGGCGGGAGTTATGGCTACACCTTC. This gives the protein CASREAGGGSYGYTF. This chain joins TRBV12-3 or TRBV12-4 and TRBJ1-2; 8 bases map to TRBD1. The V segment lost 6 bases and the J segment 5 bases; nucleotides outside the gene matches: 11. This CDR3 has 15 amino acids.

V gene TRBV7-9 combines with J gene TRBJ2-3; a possible D gene is TRBD2 (6 bases). The germline V gene has CDR1 SEHNR and CDR2 FQNEAQ (reference sequence). Trimming cost V 1 base and J 14 bases, with 22 bases left between them. The CDR3 totals 15 residues. For the CDR3, the DNA is TGTGCCAGCAGCTTAGAAGAGGTCGCGGGGAGATACGCGTATTTT. Translation gives CASSLEEVAGRYAYF.

The rearrangement links TRBV12-5 to TRBJ1-1; 11 bases are shared with TRBD1. From germline, CDR1 is LGHNT and CDR2 FRNRAP. The V segment lost 4 bases and the J segment 4 bases; nucleotides outside the gene matches: 11. The CDR3 has 17 amino acids. CDR3 region: CASGSGRTGGAFTEAFF. The CDR3 region has the DNA TGTGCTAGTGGTTCTGGCCGGACAGGGGGCGCGTTCACTGAAGCTTTCTTT.

This clonotype was observed once. The chain is built from TRBV11-2 and TRBJ2-4; TRBD2 aligns across 9 bases. With the DNA end fitting TRBJ2-7 better, the J assignment may be wrong. Germline lookup yields CDR1 SGHAT and CDR2 FQNNGV. The CDR3 contains 13 residues. For the CDR3, the DNA is TGTGCCAGCAGCGGGGCGGGAGGGTACGAGCAGTACTTC. This encodes CASSGAGGYEQYF.

J is TRBJ2-3 and V is TRBV2, with D possibly TRBD2 on 6 matching bases. Trimming removed 6 bases from V and 14 bases from J, with 27 bases in between. In germline, CDR1 is SNHLY, CDR2 FYNNEI. The CDR3 length is 15 residues. CDR3 in DNA: TGTGCCAGCAGCGGAGGGTCTCCCGGACACAGATACGCGTATTTT. It yields the protein CASSGGSPGHRYAYF.

This clonotype appeared a single time. The chain is built from TRBV2 and TRBJ2-5; possible D gene TRBD2, 6 bases. Trimming stripped 8 bases from V and 11 bases from J, with 15 bases between. CDR3 length: 11 amino acids. CDR1 SNHLY and CDR2 FYNNEI come from the germline V gene. The CDR3 nucleotides are TGTGCCAGCTTAACAGTACGGGAGCAGTACTTC. Protein: CASLTVREQYF. Full variable domain (rest looked up from reference TRBV2 and TRBJ2-5): EPEVTQTPSHQVTQMGQEVILRCVPISNHLYFYWYRQILGQKVEFLVSFYNNEISEKSEIFDDQFSVERPDGSNFTLKIRSTKLEDSAMYFCASLTVREQYFGPGTRLLVL.

This clonotype appeared a few times. The chain has TRBV6-5 and TRBJ1-2, with D maybe TRBD1 (6 bases). There are 16 residues in the CDR3. V dropped 0 bases and J dropped 4 bases, with 15 bases sitting between them. The V gene's germline CDR1 is MNHEY and CDR2 SVGAGI. CDR3 region: CASSYSIGGTSYGYTF. The CDR3 nucleotides read TGTGCCAGCAGTTACTCGATAGGGGGAACCAGCTATGGCTACACCTTC.

This rearrangement joins TRBV24-1 to TRBJ1-5; TRBD1 might be the D (6 bases). The CDR3 totals 15 residues. CDR1 and CDR2 (germline): KGHDR, SFDVKD. V dropped 4 bases and J dropped 7 bases, with 16 bases sitting between them. The DNA for the CDR3 is TGTGCCACCAGTGACCGGGACACGGGGATGCAGCCCCAGCATTTT. Its protein product is CATSDRDTGMQPQHF.